This entry lists 22 T cell receptor beta chains sequenced from one sample in a study of T cells after yellow fever vaccination. A single record per CDR3 protein comes from TCRdb applying MiXCR to the 5' RACE reads. The sample carries 350,000 or so distinct CDR3 sequences, 7% to 10% recorded once. This material consisted of PBMCs, taken more than 40 days after the first yellow fever vaccination. These TCRs come from a man aged 18 to 30 who received the YFV17D yellow fever vaccine.

This clonotype was observed many times. J is TRBJ2-3 and V is TRBV7-3, with TRBD2 identical over 14 bases. The CDR3 sequence is 15 residues long. The germline CDR1 and CDR2 sequences are SGHTA and FQGTGA. Trimming took 6 bases from V and 3 from J; bases not matched to a gene: 2. In nucleotides, the CDR3 is TGTGCCAGCAGACGGACTAGCGGGGGGACAGATACGCAGTATTTT. This translates into CASRRTSGGTDTQYF.

The table lists this clonotype with a few counts. The V call is TRBV7-9, the J call TRBJ2-5; D is unresolved. V was pared by 5 bases and J by 5 bases, with 18 bases between. The CDR3 runs 15 residues. Germline CDR1 reads SEHNR; CDR2 reads FQNEAQ (reference sequence). This chain's CDR3 is CASSPTADGGETQYF. As DNA, the CDR3 is TGTGCCAGCAGCCCTACTGCCGACGGTGGGGAGACCCAGTACTTC.

This clonotype has a handful of counts. The chain employs TRBV18 and TRBJ2-3; D might be TRBD1 (6 bases). Germline V gene lookup returns CDR1 KGHSH and CDR2 LQKENI. This CDR3 has 15 amino acids. Trimming shortened V by 6 bases and J by 1 base, and 14 bases separated the two germline ends. The CDR3 loop is CASSPPPGGTDTQYF. CDR3 nucleotides: TGTGCCAGCTCCCCCCCCCCAGGGGGCACAGATACGCAGTATTTT.

In its sample, this clonotype was seen many times. This chain joins TRBV28 and TRBJ2-1; 7 bases map to TRBD2. CDR1 MDHEN and CDR2 SYDVKM come from the germline V gene. The CDR3 runs to 14 residues. The junction had 1 base not matched to a gene; V was cut back by 2 bases and J by 3 bases. CDR3 DNA: TGTGCCAGCAGTTTAGCGGGGGTCTACAATGAGCAGTTCTTC. Translation gives CASSLAGVYNEQFF.

This clonotype was observed a handful of times. CDR3 DNA sequence: TGTGCCAGCACACCGCCCAGGGCGGCGGGGAACACAGATACGCAGTATTTT. Its translation is CASTPPRAAGNTDTQYF. The chain links TRBV12-3 or TRBV12-4 to TRBJ2-3; tentative D call: TRBD2 (6 bases). The germline V and J ends were trimmed by 7 bases and 2 bases, with 22 bases remaining between them. The CDR3 is 17 residues long.

The J gene is TRBJ2-2, the V gene TRBV3-1, with D unclear. V was pared by 2 bases and J by 6 bases, with 7 bases between. The CDR3 covers 13 residues. The V gene's germline CDR1 is LGHDT and CDR2 YNNKEL (reference sequence). The CDR3 DNA sequence: TGTGCCAGCAGCCAAATACGTCCCGGGGAGCTGTTTTTT. Encoded protein: CASSQIRPGELFF.

A remark on this clonotype: Possible read error: a much larger clone is one base away. V gene TRBV4-3 combines with J gene TRBJ2-4; 7 positions agree with TRBD2. The CDR3 loop spans 18 amino acids. The germline CDR1 and CDR2 sequences are LGHNA and YSLEER. In DNA form, the CDR3 reads TGCCCCAGCAGCCAAGTACCAGCGGGGTGGGGTGGCAAAAACATTCAGTACTTC. The encoded protein is CPSSQVPAGWGGKNIQYF.

V is TRBV20-1 and J is TRBJ2-3; tentative D call: TRBD1 (5 bases). The CDR3 is 13 amino acids. V was pared by 3 bases and J by 4 bases, with 11 bases between. Germline CDR1 DFQATT, CDR2 SNEGSKA (reference sequence). CDR3 sequence reads: CSASQGVPDTQYF. The CDR3 DNA reads TGCAGTGCTAGTCAGGGCGTCCCAGATACGCAGTATTTT.

This clonotype was observed a handful of times. The genes are TRBV28 and TRBJ1-5; TRBD1 aligns across 8 bases. The germline V gene has CDR1 MDHEN and CDR2 SYDVKM. V was clipped by 4 bases and J by 2 bases; unmatched bases: 7. This CDR3 spans 16 amino acids. CDR3 nucleotide sequence: TGTGCCAGCAGTTCCACCCCAGGGGGCGGCAATCAGCCCCAGCATTTT. This translates into CASSSTPGGGNQPQHF.

In its sample, this clonotype was seen a few times. The chain carries TRBV29-1 and TRBJ1-2; 7 positions match TRBD1. Per the germline V gene, CDR1 is SQVTM and CDR2 is ANQGSEA. The CDR3 totals 12 residues. With 7 bases clipped from V and 8 bases from J, the junction kept 10 bases outside the gene matches. The CDR3 loop is CSGTGASRGYTF. The CDR3 region has the DNA TGCAGCGGCACAGGGGCCTCAAGGGGCTACACCTTC.

The J gene is TRBJ2-3, the V gene TRBV5-4; D is unclear. V was trimmed by 3 bases and J by 7 bases, leaving 6 bases between them. Germline V gene sequence: CDR1 SGHNT, CDR2 YYREEE (reference sequence). The CDR3 spans 11 residues. The CDR3 bases are TGTGCCAGCAGCTGGTCTAATACGCAGTATTTT. This sequence encodes CASSWSNTQYF.

This clonotype was counted ten times or more. The chain couples TRBV11-2 to TRBJ2-7; 10 bases fit TRBD2. The length of the CDR3 is 15 residues. V was pared by 5 bases and J by 4 bases, with 8 bases of the junction left unmatched. The V gene's germline CDR1 is SGHAT and CDR2 FQNNGV. CDR3 DNA sequence: TGTGCCAGCAGCCCCCGGCTAGCGGGGGCATACGAGCAGTACTTC. Translating gives CASSPRLAGAYEQYF.

The genes are TRBV7-2 and TRBJ1-6; TRBD1 aligns across 8 bases. The CDR3 covers 13 residues. Per the germline V gene, CDR1 is SGHTA and CDR2 is FQGNSA. V was clipped by 5 bases and J by 9 bases; unmatched bases: 3. The CDR3 DNA reads as TGTGCCAGCAGCGCACAGGGGGTTTCACCCCTCCACTTT. It is translated as CASSAQGVSPLHF.

This clonotype was observed at least ten times. This chain links TRBV5-1 with TRBJ2-5; D may be TRBD1 or TRBD2 (6 bases each). The CDR3 spans 16 residues. With 3 bases removed from V and 0 bases from J, the gap between germline ends came to 15 bases. Germline V lookup: CDR1 SGHRS, CDR2 YFSETQ. The CDR3 nucleotides are TGCGCCAGCAGCTCTCGGGTGGAGGGGGACCAAGAGACCCAGTACTTC. It specifies CASSSRVEGDQETQYF.

This clonotype was found a few times. This chain links TRBV5-1 with TRBJ2-2; D is possibly TRBD1 or TRBD2 (7 bases each). The V gene lost 4 bases and the J gene lost 0 bases, with 16 bases spanning the gap. Germline V lookup: CDR1 SGHRS, CDR2 YFSETQ. CDR3 length: 17 residues. As DNA, the CDR3 is TGCGCCAGCAGCGCCCAGGGGGGGAAAACGAACACCGGGGAGCTGTTTTTT. This translates into CASSAQGGKTNTGELFF.

The CDR3 DNA reads TGCAGTGCTCCTCAGACAGGAGGAACCTACGAGCAGTACTTC. Translating it yields CSAPQTGGTYEQYF. This chain uses TRBV20-1 with TRBJ2-7; possibly TRBD1 for D (6 bases). Germline CDR1 reads DFQATT; CDR2 reads SNEGSKA (reference sequence). This CDR3 spans 14 amino acids. Trimming stripped 5 bases from V and 2 bases from J, with 16 bases between.

The chain joins TRBV15 to TRBJ1-1; no reliable D call. CDR1 LNHNV and CDR2 YYDKDF come from the germline V gene (reference sequence). With 5 bases removed from V and 5 bases from J, the gap between germline ends came to 9 bases. The CDR3 extends over 12 amino acids. Here the CDR3 reads CATSVTGTEAFF. As DNA, the CDR3 is TGTGCCACCAGCGTCACCGGGACTGAAGCTTTCTTT.

This clonotype was seen many times. This sequence joins TRBV4-1 and TRBJ2-4; D may correspond to TRBD1 or TRBD2 (5 bases each). Germline V gives CDR1 MGHRA, CDR2 YSYEKL. The CDR3 consists of 15 residues. The V end was cut by 1 base, the J end by 8 bases, with 15 bases between. This CDR3 is CASSQGNSRGDIQYF. The CDR3 DNA reads as TGCGCCAGCAGCCAAGGAAACTCCCGGGGCGACATTCAGTACTTC.

This clonotype was picked up a small number of times. This chain links TRBV7-2 with TRBJ2-5, with D possibly being TRBD2 (5 bases). V was pared by 5 bases and J by 4 bases, with 11 bases between. CDR1 is SGHTA and CDR2 is FQGNSA in the germline V gene. This CDR3 has 13 amino acids. CDR3 loop: CASSREGGETQYF. DNA for the CDR3: TGTGCCAGCAGCCGAGAGGGTGGAGAGACCCAGTACTTC.

This clonotype was seen a few times. The rearrangement joins TRBV7-9 to TRBJ2-1; D unresolved. This CDR3 comprises 12 residues. Per the germline V gene, CDR1 is SEHNR and CDR2 is FQNEAQ (reference sequence). Trimming took 0 bases from V and 12 from J, leaving 9 bases between them. CDR3 loop: CASSLASVRQFF. The CDR3 nucleotides read TGTGCCAGCAGCTTAGCTTCGGTCAGGCAGTTCTTC.

The sample holds a few counts of this clonotype. CDR3 protein: CASSKGQTNYGYTF. Here the CDR3 DNA reads TGCGCCAGCAGCAAGGGACAGACTAACTATGGCTACACCTTC. This sequence joins TRBV5-1 and TRBJ1-2; TRBD1 aligns across 7 bases. The CDR3 is made up of 14 amino acids. Trimming at V came to 4 bases and at J to 0 bases, leaving 3 bases not matched to a gene. CDR1 and CDR2 (germline): SGHRS, YFSETQ.

In its sample, this clonotype was seen many times. V is TRBV7-9 and J is TRBJ2-4; no reliable D call. V was pared by 2 bases and J by 7 bases, with 12 bases between. The CDR3 has 14 amino acids. Per the germline V gene, CDR1 is SEHNR and CDR2 is FQNEAQ (reference sequence). Here the CDR3 reads CASSLTWRSNIQYF. In DNA form, the CDR3 reads TGTGCCAGCAGCTTAACATGGCGGTCGAACATTCAGTACTTC.